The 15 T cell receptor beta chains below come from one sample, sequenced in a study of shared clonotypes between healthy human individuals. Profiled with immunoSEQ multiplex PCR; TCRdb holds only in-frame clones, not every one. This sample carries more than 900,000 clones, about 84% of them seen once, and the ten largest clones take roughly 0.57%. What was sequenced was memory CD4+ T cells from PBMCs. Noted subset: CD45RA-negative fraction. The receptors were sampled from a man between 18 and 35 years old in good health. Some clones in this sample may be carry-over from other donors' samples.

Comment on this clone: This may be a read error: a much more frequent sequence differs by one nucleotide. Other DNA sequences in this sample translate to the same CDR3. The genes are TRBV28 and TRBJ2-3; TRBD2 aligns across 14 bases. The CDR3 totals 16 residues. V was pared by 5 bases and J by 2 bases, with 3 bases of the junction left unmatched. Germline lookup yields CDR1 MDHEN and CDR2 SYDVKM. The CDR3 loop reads CASSPGLAGDTDTQYF. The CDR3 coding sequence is TGTGCCAGCAGTCCGGGACTAGCGGGAGACACAGATACGCAGTATTTT.

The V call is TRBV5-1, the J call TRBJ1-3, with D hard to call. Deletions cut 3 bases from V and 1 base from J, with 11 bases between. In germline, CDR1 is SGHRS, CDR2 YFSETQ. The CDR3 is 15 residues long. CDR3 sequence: CASSSEPRSGNTIYF. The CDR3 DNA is TGCGCCAGCAGCTCGGAACCCCGATCTGGAAACACCATATATTTT.

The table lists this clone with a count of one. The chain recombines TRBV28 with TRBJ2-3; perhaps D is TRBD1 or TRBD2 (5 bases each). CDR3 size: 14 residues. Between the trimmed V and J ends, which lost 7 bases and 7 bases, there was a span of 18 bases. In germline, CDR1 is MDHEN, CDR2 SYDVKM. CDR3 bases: TGTGCCAGCACCGGGACCGGTGCACATCATACGCAGTATTTT. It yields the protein CASTGTGAHHTQYF.

CDR3 in amino acids: CASSPGTSGRYYEQYF. The CDR3 nucleotides read TGTGCCAGCAGCCCCGGGACTAGCGGGAGATACTACGAGCAGTACTTC. V and J are TRBV11-2 and TRBJ2-7; 14 positions agree with TRBD2. V was pared by 5 bases and J by 3 bases, with 6 bases of the junction left unmatched. The CDR3 covers 16 residues. Germline V gives CDR1 SGHAT, CDR2 FQNNGV. The full variable domain, in which reference TRBV11-2 and TRBJ2-7 provide the parts outside the CDR3, is EAGVAQSPRYKIIEKRQSVAFWCNPISGHATLYWYQQILGQGPKLLIQFQNNGVVDDSQLPKDRFSAERLKGVDSTLKIQPAKLEDSAVYLCASSPGTSGRYYEQYFGPGTRLTVT.

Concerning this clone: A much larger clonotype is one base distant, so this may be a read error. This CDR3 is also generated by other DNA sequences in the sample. CDR3 nucleotide sequence: TGTGCCAGCAGCTCGGGACCCTATGGCTACACCTTC. It specifies CASSSGPYGYTF. This sequence joins TRBV28 and TRBJ1-2, with D tentatively TRBD1 (5 bases). There are 12 residues in the CDR3. V lost 6 bases, J lost 4 bases, and 9 bases lay in between. Germline V CDR1 and CDR2: MDHEN, SYDVKM.

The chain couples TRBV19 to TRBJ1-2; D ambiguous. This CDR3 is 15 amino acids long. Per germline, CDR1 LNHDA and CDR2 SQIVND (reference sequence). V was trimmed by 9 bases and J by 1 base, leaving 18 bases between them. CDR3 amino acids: CASLRRTMGNYGYTF. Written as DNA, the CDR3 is TGTGCCAGCCTGAGAAGGACGATGGGTAACTATGGCTACACCTTC.

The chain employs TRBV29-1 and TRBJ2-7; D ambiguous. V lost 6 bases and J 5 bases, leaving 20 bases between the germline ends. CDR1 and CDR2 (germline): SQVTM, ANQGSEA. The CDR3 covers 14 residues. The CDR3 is CSVLAPFPVHEQYF. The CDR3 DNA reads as TGCAGCGTCCTGGCCCCTTTCCCAGTCCACGAGCAGTACTTC.

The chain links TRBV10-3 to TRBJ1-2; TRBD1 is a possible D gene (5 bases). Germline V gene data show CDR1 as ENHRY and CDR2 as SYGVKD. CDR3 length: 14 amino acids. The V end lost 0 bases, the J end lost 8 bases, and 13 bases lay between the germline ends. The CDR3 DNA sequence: TGTGCCATCAGTGAGTCCGGCCCCAAGGGGGGCTACACCTTC. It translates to CAISESGPKGGYTF.

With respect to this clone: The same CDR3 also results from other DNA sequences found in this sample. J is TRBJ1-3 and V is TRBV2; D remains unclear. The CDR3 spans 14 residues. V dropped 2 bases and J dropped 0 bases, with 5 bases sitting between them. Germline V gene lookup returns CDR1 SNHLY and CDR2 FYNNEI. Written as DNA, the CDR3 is TGTGCCAGCAGTGAACAAAGCTCTGGAAACACCATATATTTT. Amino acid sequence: CASSEQSSGNTIYF.

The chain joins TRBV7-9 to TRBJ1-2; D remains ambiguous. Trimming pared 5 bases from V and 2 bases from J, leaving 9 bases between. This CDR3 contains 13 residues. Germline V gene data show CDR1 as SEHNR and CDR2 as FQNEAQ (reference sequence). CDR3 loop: CASSLGINYGYTF. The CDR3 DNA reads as TGTGCCAGCAGCCTTGGAATAAACTATGGCTACACCTTC.

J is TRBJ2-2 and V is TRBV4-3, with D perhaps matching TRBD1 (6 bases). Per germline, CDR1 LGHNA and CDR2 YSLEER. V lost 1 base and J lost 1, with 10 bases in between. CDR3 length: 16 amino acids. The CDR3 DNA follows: TGCGCCAGCAGCCAAGCCACGGGACAGAACACCGGGGAGCTGTTTTTT. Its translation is CASSQATGQNTGELFF.

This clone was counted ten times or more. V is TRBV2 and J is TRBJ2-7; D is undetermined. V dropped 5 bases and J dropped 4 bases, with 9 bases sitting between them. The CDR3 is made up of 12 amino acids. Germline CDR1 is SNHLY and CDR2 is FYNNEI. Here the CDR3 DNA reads TGTGCCAGCAGTTTCGAATCGTACGAGCAGTACTTC. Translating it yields CASSFESYEQYF.

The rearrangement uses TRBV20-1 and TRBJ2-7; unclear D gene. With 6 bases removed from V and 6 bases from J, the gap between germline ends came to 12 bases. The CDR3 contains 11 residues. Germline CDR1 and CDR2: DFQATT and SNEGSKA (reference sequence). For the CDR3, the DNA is TGCAGTGCCCCCAAGCCCCGCGAGCAGTACTTC. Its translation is CSAPKPREQYF.

The DNA of the CDR3 is TGTGCCAGCAGTGAGCCAGGTTATCAGCCCCAGCATTTT. Protein: CASSEPGYQPQHF. V is TRBV6-1 and J is TRBJ1-5; D unclear. CDR1 and CDR2 from the germline V gene are MNHNS and SASEGT. This CDR3 contains 13 residues. V was clipped by 3 bases and J by 5 bases, with 8 bases between them.

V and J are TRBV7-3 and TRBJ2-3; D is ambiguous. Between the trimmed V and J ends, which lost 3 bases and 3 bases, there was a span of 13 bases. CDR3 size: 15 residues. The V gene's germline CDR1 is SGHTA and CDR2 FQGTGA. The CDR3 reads CASSFFSGNTDTQYF. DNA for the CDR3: TGTGCCAGCAGCTTTTTCTCCGGAAATACAGATACGCAGTATTTT. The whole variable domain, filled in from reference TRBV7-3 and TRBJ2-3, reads GAGVSQTPSNKVTEKGKYVELRCDPISGHTALYWYRQSLGQGPEFLIYFQGTGAADDSGLPNDRFFAVRPEGSVSTLKIQRTERGDSAVYLCASSFFSGNTDTQYFGPGTRLTVL.